This entry lists 11 T cell receptor beta chains sequenced from one sample in a study (dated by TCRdb to 2015 to 2016). The library relied on RT-PCR. Sequencing relied on an Illumina MiSeq. The raw public reads went through TCRdb reprocessing: fastp at Q25, MiXCR clone calling, in-frame beta chains kept. Rows matching on CDR3 protein sequence are summarized as one entry with the most common DNA and genes. The sample records about 700,000 distinct CDR3 sequences, 14% of which are singletons. The top ten clones comprise around 3.3% of the sample. Sequencing input: memory CD4+ T cells from blood. The receptors shown here come from a female donor in good health, serving as a healthy control.

V gene TRBV6-1 combines with J gene TRBJ1-2, with TRBD1 matching 8 bases. With V trimmed by 7 bases and J by 4 bases, 5 bases remained unmatched. Germline CDR1 MNHNS, CDR2 SASEGT. The CDR3 covers 13 residues. Written as DNA, the CDR3 is TGTGCCAGCACCGACAGGGGTGGCTATGGCTACACCTTC. This sequence encodes CASTDRGGYGYTF.

This clonotype was picked up a small number of times. The chain couples TRBV3-1 to TRBJ2-5; TRBD2 agrees at 10 bases. The CDR3 spans 16 residues. With V trimmed by 4 bases and J by 3 bases, 8 bases remained unmatched. In germline, CDR1 is LGHDT, CDR2 YNNKEL (reference sequence). This CDR3 reads CASSRASGGTKETQYF. Here the CDR3 DNA reads TGTGCCAGCAGCCGGGCTAGCGGGGGAACTAAAGAGACCCAGTACTTC.

This clonotype has just a few counts. The chain uses TRBV3-1 and TRBJ1-5; D is possibly TRBD1 (5 bases). With 3 bases removed from V and 0 bases from J, the gap between germline ends came to 15 bases. The CDR3 runs to 17 residues. Germline values: CDR1 LGHDT, CDR2 YNNKEL (reference sequence). CDR3 sequence: CASSQGPRALSNQPQHF. CDR3 in DNA: TGTGCCAGCAGCCAGGGACCCAGGGCCCTTAGCAATCAGCCCCAGCATTTT.

The rearrangement uses TRBV12-3 or TRBV12-4 and TRBJ1-6; 9 positions match TRBD1. The CDR3 runs to 14 residues. The V gene end was trimmed by 4 bases and the J gene end by 10 bases; junction bases not matched to a gene: 5. Written as DNA, the CDR3 is TGTGCCAGCAGTTATGAGACAGGGGGGTCACCCCTCCACTTT. Translated, it gives CASSYETGGSPLHF.

At least ten counts were recorded for this clonotype. The genes are TRBV10-3 and TRBJ1-1; a weak D match, TRBD1 (5 bases). The V and J ends lost 2 bases and 3 bases respectively, with 10 bases between them. The CDR3 length is 14 residues. In germline, CDR1 is ENHRY, CDR2 SYGVKD. CDR3 protein: CAISEMGGDTEAFF. The CDR3 DNA follows: TGTGCCATCAGTGAGATGGGGGGAGACACTGAAGCTTTCTTT.

This chain links TRBV5-1 with TRBJ2-7; possible D gene TRBD1, 7 bases. Germline CDR1 reads SGHRS; CDR2 reads YFSETQ. The CDR3 extends over 14 amino acids. The germline V and J ends were trimmed by 4 bases and 2 bases, with 13 bases remaining between them. For the CDR3, the DNA is TGCGCCAGCAGCCCGGGCGGGACAGCCTACGAGCAGTACTTC. The encoded protein is CASSPGGTAYEQYF.

This clonotype was observed many times. DNA of the CDR3: TGCAGTGCCCCGGGACAGTACTCTAGCACAGATACGCAGTATTTT. Translated, it gives CSAPGQYSSTDTQYF. The chain has TRBV20-1 and TRBJ2-3; 7 nucleotides agree with TRBD1. The germline gives CDR1 DFQATT, CDR2 SNEGSKA (reference sequence). After removal of 6 bases from V and 0 bases from J, the junction contained 9 bases not matched to a gene. This CDR3 contains 15 residues.

This rearrangement joins TRBV20-1 to TRBJ2-2; TRBD1 agrees at 7 bases. V shed 0 bases and J 0 bases; nucleotides not matched to a gene: 4. Germline V gene data show CDR1 as DFQATT and CDR2 as SNEGSKA (reference sequence). This CDR3 has 16 residues. CDR3: CSARDSGTANTGELFF. CDR3 nucleotide sequence: TGCAGTGCTAGAGATAGTGGGACAGCGAACACCGGGGAGCTGTTTTTT.

The CDR3 protein is CASRLMGADTQYF. CDR3 sequence (DNA): TGTGCCAGCAGGTTGATGGGGGCAGATACGCAGTATTTT. The genes are TRBV7-2 and TRBJ2-3; D tentatively reads TRBD1 or TRBD2 (5 bases each). The CDR3 extends over 13 amino acids. Germline V gene lookup returns CDR1 SGHTA and CDR2 FQGNSA. Deletions cut 6 bases from V and 4 bases from J, with 11 bases between.

Ten or more counts support this clonotype. The chain carries TRBV4-1 and TRBJ2-7, with unresolved D. Germline CDR1 is MGHRA and CDR2 is YSYEKL. This CDR3 is 15 amino acids long. The ends were cut back, 1 base at V and 0 bases at J, with 10 bases in the middle. The CDR3 reads CASSQGGISSYEQYF. DNA of the CDR3: TGCGCCAGCAGCCAAGGAGGTATTAGCTCCTACGAGCAGTACTTC.

The chain uses TRBV5-4 and TRBJ2-3, with no clear D. The CDR3 spans 15 residues. V was pared by 3 bases and J by 5 bases, with 16 bases between. CDR1 and CDR2 (germline): SGHNT, YYREEE (reference sequence). The CDR3 bases are TGTGCCAGCAGCTCGGACGGGCAGTGGATAGATACGCAGTATTTT. The encoded protein is CASSSDGQWIDTQYF.